Given below is one T cell receptor (beta chain) in context. Its target is unknown. Germline-derived CDR1 and CDR2 are SQVTM and ANQGSEA. The CDR3 is 12 residues long. Trimming pared 4 bases from V and 4 bases from J, leaving 8 bases between. TCRbeta library preparation incorporated unique molecular identifiers. From the PCR reads, TCRdb called clonotypes with MiXCR, one entry per CDR3 protein. This sample has 350,000 to 500,000 distinct CDR3 sequences; roughly 43% occur once, and the top ten carry 27%. These data belong to a study of T-cell reconstitution after alpha-beta-depleted transplantation in children. Findings of the study overall: Alpha-beta T cells present about two months after transplant were reported to originate from several hundred expanded graft clones.

The material was PBMCs, obtained before TCRalphabeta/CD19-depleted stem cell transplant. The chain uses TRBV29-1 and TRBJ1-5; D call uncertain. The clonotype originates from a girl aged 2 to 9 with aplastic anemia, due to receive a stem cell transplant. The DNA of the CDR3 is TGCAGCGTTGTTTTCGGGAATCAGCCCCAGCATTTT. Translated: CSVVFGNQPQHF.